The 11 T cell receptor beta chains reported below all come from one sample, sequenced in a study of blood T cell repertoires in COVID-19. Profiled with immunoSEQ multiplex PCR; TCRdb holds only in-frame clones, not every one. The sample has under 65,000 clones, around 70% seen once. The sample was peripheral blood. The receptors stem from a woman between 65 and 79 years old with acute or convalescent COVID-19.

This clone was counted many times. V and J are TRBV19 and TRBJ1-3; TRBD1 is a possible D gene (6 bases). Trimming took off 7 bases at V and 2 bases at J, with 15 bases between the two ends. Germline V lookup: CDR1 LNHDA, CDR2 SQIVND (reference sequence). This CDR3 is 15 amino acids long. The DNA of the CDR3 is TGTGCCAGTACCCTTCGATGGACAGCTGGAAACACCATATATTTT. It codes for CASTLRWTAGNTIYF.

V and J are TRBV4-1 and TRBJ1-2; TRBD1 agrees at 7 bases. This CDR3 has 18 amino acids. Germline CDR1 is MGHRA and CDR2 is YSYEKL. After removal of 1 base from V and 1 base from J, the junction contained 12 bases not matched to a gene. Written as DNA, the CDR3 is TGCGCCAGCAGCCAAGTGAAGGTCTGGACAGGTCATAACTATGGCTACACCTTC. As protein: CASSQVKVWTGHNYGYTF.

The chain is built from TRBV7-9 and TRBJ2-3, with D uncertain. The V end lost 5 bases, the J end lost 5 bases, and 11 bases lay between the germline ends. Germline V gene sequence: CDR1 SEHNR, CDR2 FQNEAQ (reference sequence). This CDR3 contains 13 residues. The CDR3 loop is CASSVNSRDTQYF. The CDR3 DNA reads TGTGCCAGCAGCGTTAATTCGCGAGATACGCAGTATTTT. The full variable domain, completed using reference TRBV7-9 and TRBJ2-3, is DTGVSQNPRHKITKRGQNVTFRCDPISEHNRLYWYRQTLGQGPEFLTYFQNEAQLEKSRLLSDRFSAERPKGSFSTLEIQRTEQGDSAMYLCASSVNSRDTQYFGPGTRLTVL.

The chain recombines TRBV5-6 with TRBJ2-3; the match to TRBD1 covers 8 bases. The CDR3 spans 19 residues. The germline V gene has CDR1 SGHDT and CDR2 YYEEEE. J was trimmed by 2 bases and V by 2 bases; bases with no gene match: 16. The CDR3 DNA follows: TGTGCCAGCAGCTTCCTAGGGCAGGGGGCAGGTCGGAACACAGATACGCAGTATTTT. Its protein is CASSFLGQGAGRNTDTQYF.

This rearrangement joins TRBV9 to TRBJ2-3; D is unclear. Looked up from germline, CDR1 is SGDLS and CDR2 is YYNGEE. CDR3 length equals 15 residues. V was cut by 4 bases and J by 5 bases, with 17 bases left in between. CDR3 DNA: TGTGCCAGCAGCTCCTCCTCCTCCTCGAGAGATACGCAGTATTTT. It encodes CASSSSSSSRDTQYF.

This chain links TRBV4-1 with TRBJ1-1; 9 bases agree with TRBD1. CDR1 is MGHRA and CDR2 is YSYEKL in the germline V gene. The length of the CDR3 is 17 residues. The junction had 17 bases not matched to a gene; V was cut back by 1 base and J by 11 bases. Here the CDR3 reads CASSQGEGGLTGGLAFF. The CDR3, as DNA: TGCGCCAGCAGCCAAGGAGAGGGCGGGTTGACAGGGGGATTGGCTTTCTTT.

V gene TRBV4-2 combines with J gene TRBJ2-1, with D possibly being TRBD2 (7 bases). The germline gives CDR1 LGHNA, CDR2 YNFKEQ. CDR3 length equals 16 residues. Trimming took off 4 bases at V and 5 bases at J, with 18 bases between the two ends. The CDR3 here is CASSLTKGGANNEQFF. CDR3 DNA: TGTGCCAGCAGCCTAACCAAGGGGGGGGCGAACAATGAGCAGTTCTTC.

The chain links TRBV27 to TRBJ1-5; no clear D gene. CDR3 length: 14 residues. CDR1 is MNHEY and CDR2 is SMNVEV in the germline V gene (reference sequence). Trimming removed 2 bases from V and 0 bases from J, with 5 bases in between. The CDR3 loop reads CASSLTFSNQPQHF. The CDR3 DNA reads as TGTGCCAGCAGTTTAACATTTAGCAATCAGCCCCAGCATTTT.

This chain links TRBV11-2 with TRBJ1-3, with D possibly TRBD1 on 5 matching bases. Per germline, CDR1 SGHAT and CDR2 FQNNGV. The CDR3 sequence is 15 residues long. V was shortened by 4 bases and J by 0 bases, with 10 bases between the two germline ends. CDR3 nucleotides: TGTGCCAGCAGCTCACAGGCCCTCTCTGGAAACACCATATATTTT. Amino acids: CASSSQALSGNTIYF. The full variable domain, rest sourced from reference TRBV11-2 and TRBJ1-3, is EAGVAQSPRYKIIEKRQSVAFWCNPISGHATLYWYQQILGQGPKLLIQFQNNGVVDDSQLPKDRFSAERLKGVDSTLKIQPAKLEDSAVYLCASSSQALSGNTIYFGEGSWLTVV.

This clone occurred a few times. This chain uses TRBV4-1 with TRBJ1-4, with a tentative D call TRBD1 (5 bases). CDR3 length: 13 amino acids. Trimming shortened V by 7 bases and J by 7 bases, and 13 bases separated the two germline ends. Germline V CDR1 and CDR2: MGHRA, YSYEKL. The CDR3 here is CASKGREGEKLFF. Here the CDR3 DNA reads TGCGCCAGCAAGGGCAGGGAGGGTGAAAAACTGTTTTTT.

The CDR3 region has the DNA TGTGCCAGCAGCCCTCACACCGGGGAGCTGTTTTTT. Encoded protein: CASSPHTGELFF. The chain carries TRBV7-9 and TRBJ2-2; D is uncertain. This CDR3 has 12 amino acids. The germline V gene has CDR1 SEHNR and CDR2 FQNEAQ (reference sequence). Trimming took 5 bases from V and 3 from J, leaving 4 bases between them.